Each of the 3 T cell receptor beta chains below was sequenced from the same sample in a study of Ad26.COV2.S vaccination and SARS-CoV-2 variants. Data came from immunoSEQ multiplex PCR; TCRdb stores just in-frame clones and leaves some out. The table has approximately 450,000 clones, approximately 90% seen once; the top ten hold 12%. The treatment was: some 19 received Ad26.COV2.S at low or high dose, single or two shots; about 5 received placebo; per-sample allocation not given. It was on day 63 after the first vaccine or placebo injection that samples were taken. This material consisted of peripheral blood, taken in a trial of Ad26.COV2.S vaccine versus placebo. All receptors come from a person aged 18-60 years who received the Ad26.COV2.S COVID-19 vaccine or a placebo.

The chain couples TRBV7-2 to TRBJ2-3, with TRBD1 identical over 8 bases. The ends lost 7 bases at V and 0 bases at J; junction bases unmatched: 12. The CDR3 extends over 17 amino acids. Germline values: CDR1 SGHTA, CDR2 FQGNSA. The CDR3 DNA follows: TGTGCCAGCACCCTAACAGGGGGAATAACAAGCACAGATACGCAGTATTTT. This translates into CASTLTGGITSTDTQYF. Based on the CDR3 plus reference TRBV7-2 and TRBJ2-3, the full variable domain is GAGVSQSPSNKVTEKGKDVELRCDPISGHTALYWYRQSLGQGLEFLIYFQGNSAPDKSGLPSDRFSAERTGGSVSTLTIQRTQQEDSAVYLCASTLTGGITSTDTQYFGPGTRLTVL.

On this clone itself: Germline is not matched at one junction end, which may reflect a read error. This chain joins TRBV4-1 and TRBJ2-5, with 11 bases that match TRBD2. The CDR3 has 16 amino acids. Per germline, CDR1 MGHRA and CDR2 YSYEKL. In DNA form, the CDR3 reads TGCGCCAGCAGTCAAGCGAGGACTAGCGGGCAAGAGACCCAGTACTTC. It is translated as CASSQARTSGQETQYF.

The CDR3 is CASSPQGVVPGELFF. The CDR3 DNA reads as TGTGCCAGCAGCCCGCAGGGGGTAGTCCCCGGGGAGCTGTTTTTT. This chain connects TRBV7-2 to TRBJ2-2; TRBD1 agrees at 7 bases. Germline trimming cut 5 bases from V and 6 bases from J; bases unmatched to any gene: 9. The CDR3 is made up of 15 amino acids. Germline V gene data show CDR1 as SGHTA and CDR2 as FQGNSA.